This record concerns one T cell receptor beta chain sequence. Its cognate antigen is unknown. These data originate in a study of cytomegalovirus exposure and HLA in healthy donors. Study-level information: HLA-typed donors contributed some 77 million unique TCRs, which were held in an early data release.

Germline V gene sequence: CDR1 MNHEY, CDR2 SMNVEV (reference sequence). The CDR3 contains 15 residues. The ends lost 5 bases at V and 4 bases at J; junction bases unmatched: 8. Study-level findings and limits: In the analysis, some V segments, TRBV6-2 and TRBV6-3 included, were excluded as indistinguishable. Previous analysis showed most TCR beta V segments were productive about 87% or about 30% of the time. Most of the CMV-associated TCR beta chains (in a later analysis) appeared to be HLA-restricted.

Both 60 Vbeta primers and 13 Jbeta primers went into the PCR. TCRdb keeps only in-frame clones here, not all; method: immunoSEQ multiplex PCR. Of 200,000 to 250,000 clones in the sample, 65% to 80% were seen once. The clonotype originates from a girl under 10 years old in good health and CMV-seronegative. Sequenced material: PBMCs. The chain employs TRBV27 and TRBJ2-7; 10 bases are a match to TRBD1. For the CDR3, the DNA is TGTGCCAGCAGTCCCCGGGACAGGGGTGGGTACGAGCAGTACTTC. Amino acids: CASSPRDRGGYEQYF.